This entry is about one T cell receptor beta chain. A few counts support this clonotype. No antigen is known for it. Within one base of it there is no much larger clone, and no base qualities were kept. This entry comes from a study of vaccination and CD4 T cells after COVID-19 (dated 2022 in TCRdb). Broadly, across the study: Convalescent patients had a positive SARS-CoV-2 result on nasal swab PCR, and of these patients, fewer than ten had mild disease and one had severe disease. The convalescent cohort included six males and four females, with two Hispanic individuals, seven Caucasians, two Asians and one multiracial person. Each participant got two doses of either the Pfizer-BioNTech BNT162b2 vaccine (n=8) or the Moderna mRNA-1273 vaccine (n=2). Post-COVID blood samples were collected from convalescent patients a median of around 100 days after diagnosis, with a range of roughly 30 to 161 days. Post-vaccine blood samples were collected a median of around 2.5 months after the second vaccine dose, ranging from 14 to 241 days. For stimulating the cultures, overlapping spike peptide pools were used, derived from SARS-CoV-2 as well as from the common cold coronaviruses HCoV-NL63, HCoV-OC43 and HCoV-229E. In control cultures, a CEFX viral epitope pool was used as positive control, an HIV-1 Nef peptide pool was used as negative control, or no peptide was added. In roughly nine COVID-19 convalescent patients and a handful of infection-naive healthy vaccine recipients, the spike-specific CD4+ TCR repertoire before mRNA vaccination was compared with the repertoire after mRNA vaccination. General findings and caveats noted by the study authors: Relatively few convalescent patients were included in the study, and early timepoints after natural infection were not analyzed. In convalescent patients, a median around 89% of post-vaccine SARS-CoV-2-reactive clones were detected only after vaccination, suggesting vaccine-specific priming. Nearly all vaccine-specific clones in convalescent patients (304 of 307) were mono-reactive for SARS-CoV-2 spike rather than cross-reactive with common cold coronaviruses. Although the median number of SARS-CoV-2-reactive clonotypes went up from fewer than 25 after infection to about 38 after vaccination, the increase was not significant.

Library creation used PCR. TCR sequencing of DNA from cultured CD4+ T cells used the Oncomine TCR Beta short-read assay at the Johns Hopkins FTIC core. The QIAamp micro DNA kit was used to extract genomic DNA from the cultured CD4+ T cells. The Oncomine TCR Beta libraries from cultured CD4+ T cells were pooled using unique dual indexes and then sequenced on an Illumina iSeq 100. The original methods were these. Non-productive sequences were removed, and CDR3s not starting with C, not ending with F or W, or shorter than 7 amino acids were discarded. The MANAFEST web application identified antigen-specific clonotypes by comparing peptide-stimulated wells against reference wells and other culture wells. Positive clones required FDR below 0.05, an odds ratio above 5, and productive frequency above 0.1% in at least two of three replicate wells. A clonotype counted as cross-reactive if it showed significant expansion both in the SARS-CoV-2 spike wells and in at least one common cold coronavirus spike condition. CDR3 homology was assessed with Levenshtein distances (stringdist) and unrooted phylogenetic trees (ape) in R version 3.6.1. The public reads were run again by TCRdb, first through fastp at Q25 and then through MiXCR, and only productive beta chains were kept. When rows share a CDR3 protein, they turn into one entry using the most common DNA and genes. None of the V and J calls come from the authors' own analysis; TCRdb made them. Recorded for this sample are about 15,000 distinct CDR3 sequences; about three quarters of them occurred a single time. About 4.2% of the sample rests with the top ten.

CDR1 and CDR2, looked up from the germline V gene (reference sequence), are DFQATT and SNEGSKA. From its cysteine to its phenylalanine, the CDR3 spans 12 amino acids. The only DNA kept is the CDR3, 36 bases in frame from the first base. V is shortened by 6 bases, J by 0 bases, and the region joining them spans 8 bases. According to the study, the label for this sample's treatment or condition signals: roughly 11-day PBMC culture with coronavirus spike peptide pools or control peptides (ViraFEST assay). The ViraFEST assay, used in the study, expanded antigen-specific T cells with peptide pools and then identified the expanded clonotypes through TCR sequencing. The positive SARS-CoV-2 PCR tests of the convalescent patients were dated from March to December 2020, before the Alpha, Beta and Delta variants emerged in the United States. Two million PBMCs per well were cultured in IMDM with roughly 5% human AB serum and roughly 9.3 IU/ml IL-2, plus 10 ug/ml peptide pools. Half of the culture medium was replaced with fresh IL-2-containing medium on days 3 and 7. Once the cells had been in culture for around ten days, the EasySep CD4+ T cell isolation kit was used to isolate CD4+ T cells by negative selection. Ficoll-Paque Plus gradient centrifugation was used to isolate PBMCs from whole blood, and the isolated PBMCs were then either used fresh or cryopreserved at -140C. Culture conditions were generally each tested in triplicate wells.

The sample consisted of CD4+ T cells from blood, cultured in vitro. The TCR comes from a human donor who had recovered from COVID-19. The rearranged segments are TRBV20-1 and TRBJ1-1; possibly the D gene is TRBD1, per 6 matching bases. Read as DNA, the sequence is TGCAGTGCCCGGACAGTGAACACTGAAGCTTTCTTT. This is translated as CSARTVNTEAFF.